This TCR beta chain derives from a study of glioma-infiltrating T cells after dendritic cell vaccination. Study context: Samples are from glioblastoma patients in Phase I and II dendritic cell vaccine trials. Dendritic cell vaccine was injected intradermally three times, biweekly. Study results and limitations: No direct clonality-survival link was found; a diverse polyclonal response may matter.

Primers: 60 V beta forward and 13 J beta reverse. TCRdb keeps only in-frame clones here, not all; method: immunoSEQ multiplex PCR. The table shows around 92,000 clones, with around 80% occurring only once. Stated time point: after dendritic cell vaccination, including at tumor progression/relapse. Trimming took off 4 bases at V and 0 bases at J, with 27 bases between the two ends. Per the germline V gene, CDR1 is MNHEY and CDR2 is SMNVEV (reference sequence). CDR3 length: 20 residues. The table lists this clone with a count of one. Antigen: not known. This specimen was blood, taken after dendritic cell vaccination. This clonotype was sampled from a human donor with glioblastoma. This chain connects TRBV27 to TRBJ1-1; D gene unclear. Written as DNA, the CDR3 is TGTGCCAGCAGTTCGAATAGAGGCGGACTCTCGTCCTCCCTGAACACTGAAGCTTTCTTT. Encoded protein: CASSSNRGGLSSSLNTEAFF.